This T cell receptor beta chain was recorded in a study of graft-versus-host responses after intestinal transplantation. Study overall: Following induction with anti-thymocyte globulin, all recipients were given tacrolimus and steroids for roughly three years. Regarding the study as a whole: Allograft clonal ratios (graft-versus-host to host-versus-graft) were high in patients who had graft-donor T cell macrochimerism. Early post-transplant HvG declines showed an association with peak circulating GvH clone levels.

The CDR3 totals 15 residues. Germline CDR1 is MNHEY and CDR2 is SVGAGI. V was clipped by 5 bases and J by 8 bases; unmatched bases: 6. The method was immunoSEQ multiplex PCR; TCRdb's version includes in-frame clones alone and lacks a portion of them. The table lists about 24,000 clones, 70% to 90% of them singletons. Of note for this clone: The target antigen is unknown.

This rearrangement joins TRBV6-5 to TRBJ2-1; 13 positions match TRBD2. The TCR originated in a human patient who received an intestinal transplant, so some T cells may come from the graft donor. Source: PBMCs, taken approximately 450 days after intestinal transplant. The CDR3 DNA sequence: TGTGCCAGCAGTCGGACTAGCGGGAGTAGAGATGAGCAGTTCTTC. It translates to CASSRTSGSRDEQFF.